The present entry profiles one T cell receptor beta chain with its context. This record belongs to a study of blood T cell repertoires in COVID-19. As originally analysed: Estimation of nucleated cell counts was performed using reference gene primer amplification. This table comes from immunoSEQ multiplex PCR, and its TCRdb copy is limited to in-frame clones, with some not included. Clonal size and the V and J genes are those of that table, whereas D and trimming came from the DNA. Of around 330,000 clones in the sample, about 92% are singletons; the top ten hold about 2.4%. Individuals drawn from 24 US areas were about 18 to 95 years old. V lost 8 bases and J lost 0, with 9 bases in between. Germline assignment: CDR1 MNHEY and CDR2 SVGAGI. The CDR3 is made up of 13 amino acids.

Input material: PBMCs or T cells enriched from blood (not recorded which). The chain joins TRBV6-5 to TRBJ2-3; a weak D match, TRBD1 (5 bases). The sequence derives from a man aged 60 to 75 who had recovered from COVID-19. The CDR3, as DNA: TGTGCCAGCCGACAGCGTAGCACAGATACGCAGTATTTT. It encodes CASRQRSTDTQYF.